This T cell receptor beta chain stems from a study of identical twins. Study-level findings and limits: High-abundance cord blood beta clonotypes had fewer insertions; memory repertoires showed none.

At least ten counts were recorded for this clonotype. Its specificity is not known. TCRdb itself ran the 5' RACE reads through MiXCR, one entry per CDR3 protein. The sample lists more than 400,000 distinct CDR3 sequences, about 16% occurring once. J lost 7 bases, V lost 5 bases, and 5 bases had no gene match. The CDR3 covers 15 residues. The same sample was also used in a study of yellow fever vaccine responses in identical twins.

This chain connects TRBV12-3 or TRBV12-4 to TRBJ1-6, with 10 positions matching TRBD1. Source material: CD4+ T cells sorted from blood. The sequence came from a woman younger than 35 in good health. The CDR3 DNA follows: TGTGCCAGCAGTACGGGGACAGGGGTCAATTCACCCCTCCACTTT. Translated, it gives CASSTGTGVNSPLHF.